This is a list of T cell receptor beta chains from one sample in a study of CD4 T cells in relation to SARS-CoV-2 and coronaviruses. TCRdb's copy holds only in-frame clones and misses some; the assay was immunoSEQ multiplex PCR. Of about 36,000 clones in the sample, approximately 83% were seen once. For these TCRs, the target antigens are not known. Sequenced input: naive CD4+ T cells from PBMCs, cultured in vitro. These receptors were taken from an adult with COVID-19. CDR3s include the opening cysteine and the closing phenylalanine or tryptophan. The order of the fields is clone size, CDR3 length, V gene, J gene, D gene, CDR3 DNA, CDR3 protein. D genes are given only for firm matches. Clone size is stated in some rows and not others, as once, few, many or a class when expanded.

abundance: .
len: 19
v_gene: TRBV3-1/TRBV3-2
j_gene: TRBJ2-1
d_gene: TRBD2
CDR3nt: TGTGCCAGCAGCCAAGTCACCCTCGTTAGCGGGAGAGACTACAATGAGCAGTTCTTC
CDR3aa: CASSQVTLVSGRDYNEQFF

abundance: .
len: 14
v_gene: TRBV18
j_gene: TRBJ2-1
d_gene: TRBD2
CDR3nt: TGTGCCAGCTCACCGGGACTAGATGTCAATGAGCAGTTCTTC
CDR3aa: CASSPGLDVNEQFF

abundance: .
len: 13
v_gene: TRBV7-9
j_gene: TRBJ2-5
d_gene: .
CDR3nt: TGTGCCAGCGGGGCGCCCGACCGGGAGACCCAGTACTTC
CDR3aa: CASGAPDRETQYF

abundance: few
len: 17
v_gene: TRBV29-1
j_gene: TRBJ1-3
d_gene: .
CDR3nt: TGCAGCGTATCACACGGGGCCCGTGGGTTACTTGGAAACACCATATATTTT
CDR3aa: CSVSHGARGLLGNTIYF

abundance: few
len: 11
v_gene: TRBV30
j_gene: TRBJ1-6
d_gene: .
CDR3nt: TGTGCCTGGGGGGGGAATTCACCCCTCCACTTT
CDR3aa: CAWGGNSPLHF

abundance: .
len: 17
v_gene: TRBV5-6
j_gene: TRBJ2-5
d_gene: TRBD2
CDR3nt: TGTGCCAGCAGCTTGGGGGTTAGCGGGCGGTACCAAGAGACCCAGTACTTC
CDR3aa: CASSLGVSGRYQETQYF

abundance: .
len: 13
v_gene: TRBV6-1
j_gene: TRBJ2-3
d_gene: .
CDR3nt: TGTGCCAGCAGTGAAGGTCGACGTGATACGCAGTATTTT
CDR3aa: CASSEGRRDTQYF

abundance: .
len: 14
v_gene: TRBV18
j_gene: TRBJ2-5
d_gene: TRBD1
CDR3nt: TGTGCCAGCTCAGCCGGACAGGGAGTAAAAGCCCAGTACTTC
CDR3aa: CASSAGQGVKAQYF

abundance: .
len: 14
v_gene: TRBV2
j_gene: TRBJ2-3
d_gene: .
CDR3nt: TGTGCCAGCAGTGAGGGCCGCGGCACAGATACGCAGTATTTT
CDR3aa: CASSEGRGTDTQYF

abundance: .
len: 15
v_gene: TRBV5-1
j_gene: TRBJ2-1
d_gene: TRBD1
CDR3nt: TGCGCCAGCAGCTTATCGGACAGGGCTTACAATGAGCAGTTCTTC
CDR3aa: CASSLSDRAYNEQFF

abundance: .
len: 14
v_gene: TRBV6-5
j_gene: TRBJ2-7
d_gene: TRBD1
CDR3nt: TGTGCCAGCAGTCTCCGGGACAGGGACTACGAGCAGTACTTC
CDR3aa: CASSLRDRDYEQYF

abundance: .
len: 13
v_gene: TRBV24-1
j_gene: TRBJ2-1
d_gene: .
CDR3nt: TGTGCCACCAGTGCCGTGGCGCAAAATGAGCAGTTCTTC
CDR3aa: CATSAVAQNEQFF

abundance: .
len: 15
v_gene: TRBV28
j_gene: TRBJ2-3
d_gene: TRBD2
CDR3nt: TGTGCCAGCAGTTTGGCGGGAGCGTGGGCAGATACGCAGTATTTT
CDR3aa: CASSLAGAWADTQYF

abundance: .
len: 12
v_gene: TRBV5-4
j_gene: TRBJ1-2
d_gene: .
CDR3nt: TGTGCCAGCAGCTTTTCTAGCTATGGCTACACCTTC
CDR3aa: CASSFSSYGYTF

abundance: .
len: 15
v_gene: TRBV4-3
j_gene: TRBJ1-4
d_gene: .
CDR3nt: TGCGCCAGCAGCCAAGATGCAGGGGTGGAGGAAAAACTGTTTTTT
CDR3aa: CASSQDAGVEEKLFF

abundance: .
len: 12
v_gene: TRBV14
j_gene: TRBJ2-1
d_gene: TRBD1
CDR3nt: TGTGCCAGCAGCCTAGACAGGGTTAAGCAGTTCTTC
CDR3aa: CASSLDRVKQFF

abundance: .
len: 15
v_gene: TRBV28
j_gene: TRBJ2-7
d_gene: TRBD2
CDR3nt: TGTGCCAGTTGGAGCGGGAGTCCCGATTGGGACGAGCAGTACTTC
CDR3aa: CASWSGSPDWDEQYF

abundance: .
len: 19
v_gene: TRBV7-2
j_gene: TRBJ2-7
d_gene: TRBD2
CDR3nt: TGTGCCAGCAGCTTAGTCCATCCAGCGGGAAGGGTGAACATGTACGAGCAGTACTTC
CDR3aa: CASSLVHPAGRVNMYEQYF

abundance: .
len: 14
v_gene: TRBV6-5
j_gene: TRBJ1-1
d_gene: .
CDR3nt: TGTGCCAGCAGTCTTGACAGGCTGAACACTGAAGCTTTCTTT
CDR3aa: CASSLDRLNTEAFF

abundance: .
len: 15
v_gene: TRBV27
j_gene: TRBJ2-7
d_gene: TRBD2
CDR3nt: TGTGCCAGCAGTTTATCCCCTAGCGGGACCTACGAGCAGTACTTC
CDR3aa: CASSLSPSGTYEQYF

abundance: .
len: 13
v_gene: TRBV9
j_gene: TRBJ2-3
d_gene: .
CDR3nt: TGTGCCAGCAGCGTAGCGTCAGCAGATACGCAGTATTTT
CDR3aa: CASSVASADTQYF

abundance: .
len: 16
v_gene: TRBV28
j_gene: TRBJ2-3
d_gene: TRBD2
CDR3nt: TGTGCCAGCAGTGCGCTAGCGGGAGTTCGGGCTCCAGCGCAGTATTTT
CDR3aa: CASSALAGVRAPAQYF

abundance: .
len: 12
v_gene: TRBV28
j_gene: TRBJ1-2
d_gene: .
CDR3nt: TGTGCCAGCAGGAGGACAGACTATGGCTACACCTTC
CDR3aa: CASRRTDYGYTF

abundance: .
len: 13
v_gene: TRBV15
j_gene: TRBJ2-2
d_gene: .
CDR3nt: TGTGCCACCAGCAGAGATGAAACCGGGGAGCTGTTTTTT
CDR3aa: CATSRDETGELFF

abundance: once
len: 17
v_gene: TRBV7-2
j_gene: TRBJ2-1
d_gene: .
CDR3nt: TGTGCCAGCAGCTTAGTGGGGGGGGACAGAGCCTACAATGAGCAGTTCTTC
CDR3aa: CASSLVGGDRAYNEQFF

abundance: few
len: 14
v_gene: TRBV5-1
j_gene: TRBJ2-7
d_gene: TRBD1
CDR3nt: TGCGCCAGCAGCCGTGGACAGGGGGCATACGAGCAGTACTTC
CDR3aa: CASSRGQGAYEQYF